This is a list of T cell receptor beta chains from one sample in a study of T cell responses to AZD1222 COVID-19 vaccine. Here immunoSEQ multiplex PCR was the method, and the copy in TCRdb shows in-frame clones only, minus some. Of around 260,000 clones in the sample, just over 90% were seen once. The sequencing here drew on peripheral blood, taken on day 0 of AZD1222 vaccination. The source of these receptors is an adult in good health. CDR3s include the opening cysteine and the closing phenylalanine or tryptophan. D genes are given only for firm matches. The listing skips clone size in some rows; elsewhere it reads once, few, many or a size class.

J gene: TRBJ1-1
clone size: NA
D gene: NA
V gene: TRBV6-6
CDR3 protein: CASSYSDWSTEAFF
CDR3 DNA: TGTGCCAGCAGTTACTCGGATTGGTCCACTGAAGCTTTCTTT

J gene: TRBJ2-2
clone size: NA
D gene: NA
V gene: TRBV9
CDR3 protein: CASSVRANSNTGELFF
CDR3 DNA: TGTGCCAGCAGCGTACGAGCGAATTCGAACACCGGGGAGCTGTTTTTT

J gene: TRBJ2-1
clone size: NA
D gene: TRBD2
V gene: TRBV7-8
CDR3 protein: CASSLVAGADNEQFF
CDR3 DNA: TGTGCCAGCAGCTTAGTAGCGGGGGCCGACAATGAGCAGTTCTTC

J gene: TRBJ2-1
clone size: NA
D gene: TRBD1
V gene: TRBV12-3/TRBV12-4
CDR3 protein: CASSFRTGLEQFF
CDR3 DNA: TGTGCCAGCAGTTTTAGGACAGGGCTTGAGCAGTTCTTC

J gene: TRBJ1-1
clone size: few
D gene: NA
V gene: TRBV20-1
CDR3 protein: CSATRGSEAFF
CDR3 DNA: TGCAGTGCTACCAGGGGCTCTGAAGCTTTCTTT

J gene: TRBJ2-1
clone size: NA
D gene: NA
V gene: TRBV28
CDR3 protein: CASGSSYNEQFF
CDR3 DNA: TGTGCCAGCGGAAGCTCCTACAATGAGCAGTTCTTC

J gene: TRBJ1-2
clone size: NA
D gene: NA
V gene: TRBV27
CDR3 protein: CASSFSPTNYGYTF
CDR3 DNA: TGTGCCAGCAGTTTCTCCCCGACTAACTATGGCTACACCTTC

J gene: TRBJ2-5
clone size: once
D gene: NA
V gene: TRBV4-3
CDR3 protein: CASSQVPYREGIQYF
CDR3 DNA: TGCGCCAGCAGCCAAGTTCCCTACCGGGAAGGGATCCAGTACTTC

J gene: TRBJ2-2
clone size: once
D gene: NA
V gene: TRBV24-1
CDR3 protein: CATSDPGKHTGELFF
CDR3 DNA: TGTGCCACCAGTGACCCCGGGAAGCACACCGGGGAGCTGTTTTTT

J gene: TRBJ2-7
clone size: NA
D gene: TRBD1
V gene: TRBV5-1
CDR3 protein: CASSQGTAYEQYF
CDR3 DNA: TGCGCCAGCAGCCAGGGGACAGCCTACGAGCAGTACTTC

J gene: TRBJ1-2
clone size: NA
D gene: NA
V gene: TRBV5-1
CDR3 protein: CASSLSQSYGYTF
CDR3 DNA: TGCGCCAGCAGCTTGTCCCAGAGCTATGGCTACACCTTC

J gene: TRBJ1-6
clone size: NA
D gene: TRBD1
V gene: TRBV27
CDR3 protein: CASSIIGQGGWTPLHF
CDR3 DNA: TGTGCCAGCAGTATTATAGGACAGGGAGGATGGACCCCCCTCCACTTT

J gene: TRBJ2-3
clone size: once
D gene: TRBD2
V gene: TRBV3-1/TRBV3-2
CDR3 protein: CASSHPLAGGTDTQYF
CDR3 DNA: TGTGCCAGCAGCCACCCTCTAGCGGGGGGCACAGATACGCAGTATTTT

J gene: TRBJ2-1
clone size: NA
D gene: NA
V gene: TRBV5-5
CDR3 protein: CASSFLHNEQFF
CDR3 DNA: TGTGCCAGCAGCTTCCTTCACAATGAGCAGTTCTTC

J gene: TRBJ1-2
clone size: NA
D gene: NA
V gene: TRBV7-2
CDR3 protein: CASSLGPGNYGYTF
CDR3 DNA: TGTGCCAGCAGCTTAGGACCGGGTAACTATGGCTACACCTTC

J gene: TRBJ1-1
clone size: NA
D gene: TRBD1
V gene: TRBV19
CDR3 protein: CASSRQGGAEAFF
CDR3 DNA: TGTGCCAGTAGTCGACAGGGAGGCGCTGAAGCTTTCTTT

J gene: TRBJ1-2
clone size: NA
D gene: NA
V gene: TRBV19
CDR3 protein: CASSISGADNYGYTF
CDR3 DNA: TGTGCCAGTAGTATCTCAGGGGCGGATAACTATGGCTACACCTTC

J gene: TRBJ2-7
clone size: NA
D gene: NA
V gene: TRBV24-1
CDR3 protein: CATSDPSDSYEQYF
CDR3 DNA: TGTGCCACCAGTGACCCGAGCGATTCCTACGAGCAGTACTTC

J gene: TRBJ2-1
clone size: NA
D gene: NA
V gene: TRBV24-1
CDR3 protein: CATSDLRGTQQFF
CDR3 DNA: TGTGCCACCAGTGATTTGCGGGGGACTCAGCAGTTCTTC

J gene: TRBJ2-1
clone size: NA
D gene: NA
V gene: TRBV27
CDR3 protein: CASSPLEIAYNEQFF
CDR3 DNA: TGTGCCAGCAGTCCTCTAGAGATTGCCTACAATGAGCAGTTCTTC

J gene: TRBJ2-7
clone size: NA
D gene: NA
V gene: TRBV18
CDR3 protein: CASSPTTDRSYEQYF
CDR3 DNA: TGTGCCAGCTCACCCACCACGGATAGGAGCTACGAGCAGTACTTC

J gene: TRBJ1-1
clone size: NA
D gene: TRBD1
V gene: TRBV27
CDR3 protein: CASSLWGAGGSEAFF
CDR3 DNA: TGTGCCAGCAGTTTATGGGGGGCAGGGGGTTCTGAAGCTTTCTTT

J gene: TRBJ2-3
clone size: NA
D gene: NA
V gene: TRBV7-8
CDR3 protein: CASSQAHGGTQYF
CDR3 DNA: TGTGCCAGCAGCCAAGCCCATGGCGGCACGCAGTATTTT

J gene: TRBJ2-5
clone size: NA
D gene: NA
V gene: TRBV7-2
CDR3 protein: CASSLAGDWETQYF
CDR3 DNA: TGTGCCAGCAGCTTAGCCGGGGACTGGGAGACCCAGTACTTC

J gene: TRBJ1-4
clone size: NA
D gene: TRBD1
V gene: TRBV4-3
CDR3 protein: CASSQDWTGVNEKLFF
CDR3 DNA: TGCGCCAGCAGCCAAGACTGGACAGGGGTTAATGAAAAACTGTTTTTT

J gene: TRBJ2-5
clone size: NA
D gene: NA
V gene: TRBV7-7
CDR3 protein: CASSLSPGGAGETQYF
CDR3 DNA: TGTGCTAGCAGCTTAAGCCCCGGAGGCGCAGGGGAGACCCAGTACTTC

J gene: TRBJ1-2
clone size: NA
D gene: NA
V gene: TRBV28
CDR3 protein: CASSLNSLYGYTF
CDR3 DNA: TGTGCCAGCAGTTTAAACAGTCTCTATGGCTACACCTTC

J gene: TRBJ2-4
clone size: NA
D gene: NA
V gene: TRBV11-3
CDR3 protein: CASSLGQGAKNIQYF
CDR3 DNA: TGTGCCAGCAGCTTAGGGCAGGGGGCCAAAAACATTCAGTACTTC

J gene: TRBJ1-6
clone size: NA
D gene: NA
V gene: TRBV2
CDR3 protein: CASTAALSSLHF
CDR3 DNA: TGTGCCAGCACAGCAGCTCTCTCATCCCTCCACTTT

J gene: TRBJ1-5
clone size: once
D gene: NA
V gene: TRBV4-1
CDR3 protein: CASSQDQRGRQPQHF
CDR3 DNA: TGCGCCAGCAGCCAAGATCAACGGGGCAGGCAGCCCCAGCATTTT

J gene: TRBJ2-1
clone size: NA
D gene: NA
V gene: TRBV18
CDR3 protein: CASSQQGGSYNEQFF
CDR3 DNA: TGTGCCAGCTCTCAACAGGGTGGGTCCTACAATGAGCAGTTCTTC

J gene: TRBJ1-1
clone size: NA
D gene: NA
V gene: TRBV6-5
CDR3 protein: CASSYSLGRMNTEAFF
CDR3 DNA: TGTGCCAGCAGTTACTCTCTAGGACGCATGAACACTGAAGCTTTCTTT

J gene: TRBJ1-1
clone size: NA
D gene: NA
V gene: TRBV5-5
CDR3 protein: CASSPLGDMNTEAFF
CDR3 DNA: TGTGCCAGCAGCCCTCTTGGGGATATGAACACTGAAGCTTTCTTT

J gene: TRBJ1-4
clone size: NA
D gene: NA
V gene: TRBV28
CDR3 protein: CASRTGGLATNEKLFF
CDR3 DNA: TGTGCCAGCAGGACTGGAGGGTTGGCAACTAATGAAAAACTGTTTTTT

J gene: TRBJ1-4
clone size: NA
D gene: NA
V gene: TRBV2
CDR3 protein: CASSEALDEVIF
CDR3 DNA: TGTGCCAGCAGTGAAGCGCTTGACGAGGTAATTTTT

J gene: TRBJ2-7
clone size: NA
D gene: NA
V gene: TRBV4-2
CDR3 protein: CASSQASGPNTYEQYF
CDR3 DNA: TGTGCCAGCAGCCAAGCATCGGGACCCAATACCTACGAGCAGTACTTC

J gene: TRBJ2-7
clone size: NA
D gene: NA
V gene: TRBV11-2
CDR3 protein: CASSFSGPRYF
CDR3 DNA: TGTGCCAGCAGCTTTTCCGGACCTCGGTACTTC

J gene: TRBJ1-5
clone size: NA
D gene: TRBD1
V gene: TRBV5-6
CDR3 protein: CASSNRGSNQPQHF
CDR3 DNA: TGTGCCAGCAGCAACAGGGGTAGCAATCAGCCCCAGCATTTT

J gene: TRBJ1-4
clone size: NA
D gene: NA
V gene: TRBV5-5
CDR3 protein: CASSPSGVSPNEKLFF
CDR3 DNA: TGTGCCAGCAGCCCGTCCGGGGTTAGTCCTAATGAAAAACTGTTTTTT

J gene: TRBJ1-1
clone size: few
D gene: NA
V gene: TRBV19
CDR3 protein: CASTLNGDNTEAFF
CDR3 DNA: TGTGCCAGTACCCTTAACGGGGACAACACTGAAGCTTTCTTT

J gene: TRBJ1-4
clone size: NA
D gene: NA
V gene: TRBV5-1
CDR3 protein: CASSLEGLDEKLFF
CDR3 DNA: TGCGCCAGCAGCTTGGAGGGGTTGGATGAAAAACTGTTTTTT

J gene: TRBJ1-1
clone size: NA
D gene: NA
V gene: TRBV5-4
CDR3 protein: CASSGRQLNTEAFF
CDR3 DNA: TGTGCCAGCAGCGGACGACAGCTTAACACTGAAGCTTTCTTT

J gene: TRBJ2-2
clone size: NA
D gene: TRBD1
V gene: TRBV24-1
CDR3 protein: CATSGLTGVGTGELFF
CDR3 DNA: TGTGCCACCAGTGGCCTGACAGGGGTTGGCACCGGGGAGCTGTTTTTT

J gene: TRBJ1-3
clone size: NA
D gene: NA
V gene: TRBV6-5
CDR3 protein: CASSYSAGGARFTIYF
CDR3 DNA: TGTGCCAGCAGTTACTCGGCCGGGGGTGCTCGTTTCACCATATATTTT

J gene: TRBJ1-1
clone size: once
D gene: TRBD1
V gene: TRBV5-1
CDR3 protein: CASSAGQGFGEAFF
CDR3 DNA: TGCGCCAGCAGCGCGGGACAGGGGTTTGGTGAAGCTTTCTTT

J gene: TRBJ1-2
clone size: NA
D gene: NA
V gene: TRBV7-2
CDR3 protein: CASSLRGYGYTF
CDR3 DNA: TGTGCCAGCAGCTTACGAGGGTATGGCTACACCTTC